This TCR beta chain was observed in a study of graft-versus-host responses after intestinal transplantation. The wider study: Once they had received anti-thymocyte globulin induction, all recipients took tacrolimus and steroids for around 3 years.

Study outcomes and limitations: Individuals carrying graft-donor T cell macrochimerism showed high graft-versus-host to host-versus-graft clonal ratios in allografts.

Only in-frame clones appear in the TCRdb table, and some are missing; sequencing was by immunoSEQ multiplex PCR. The sample records fewer than 120,000 clones, about 94% being singletons. As concerns this clone: Its antigen is unknown.

The receptor was derived from a human donor who received an intestinal transplant. Sequenced here: unstimulated CD8+ T cells sorted from spleen or lymph node cells, sampled before intestinal transplant.

The chain's CDR3 is CASSLVAGELFF. In DNA form, the CDR3 reads TGTGCCAGCAGCTTGGTTGCCGGGGAGCTGTTTTTT. The chain joins TRBV5-4 to TRBJ2-2; D gene uncertain. The V gene's germline CDR1 is SGHNT and CDR2 YYREEE (reference sequence). Trimming removed 0 bases at V and 6 bases at J, with 3 bases between. The CDR3 consists of 12 residues. Combining the CDR3 with reference TRBV5-4 and TRBJ2-2 gives the whole variable domain ETGVTQSPTHLIKTRGQQVTLRCSSQSGHNTVSWYQQALGQGPQFIFQYYREEENGRGNFPPRFSGLQFPNYSSELNVNALELDDSALYLCASSLVAGELFFGEGSRLTVL.